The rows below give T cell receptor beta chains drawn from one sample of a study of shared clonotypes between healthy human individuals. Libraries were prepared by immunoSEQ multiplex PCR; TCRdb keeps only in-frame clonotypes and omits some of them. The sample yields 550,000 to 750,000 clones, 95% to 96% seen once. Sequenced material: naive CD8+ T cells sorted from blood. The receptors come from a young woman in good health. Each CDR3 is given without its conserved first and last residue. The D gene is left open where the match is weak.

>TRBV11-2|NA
ASSLGNYEQY
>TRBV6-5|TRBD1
ASTFRENRGYGYT
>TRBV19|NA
ASSPGVGGEKLF
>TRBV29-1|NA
SVEVYSQGYAKNIQY
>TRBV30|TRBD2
AWSASGTYEQY
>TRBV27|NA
ASSFAGLGVETQY
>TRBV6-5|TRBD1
ASSYSTGGKTYEQY
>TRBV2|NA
ATLEDPGYYSNTEAF
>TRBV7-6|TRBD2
ASIGPSGRVETQY
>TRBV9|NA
ASSVTTGTYGYT
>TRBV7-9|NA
ASSEQGGSGELF
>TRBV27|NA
ASSLSGGATYEQY
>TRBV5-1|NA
ASARGGAKPGELF
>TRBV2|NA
ASSDQASEDIQY
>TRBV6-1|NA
ASSEATSYYGYT
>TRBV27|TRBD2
ASKLAGGPTDTQY
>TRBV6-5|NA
ASSYSSGEFSYEQY
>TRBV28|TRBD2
ASIEHGLAGVAGELF
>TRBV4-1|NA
ASSQGGGSNGELF
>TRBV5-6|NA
ASSPLRGTEGYEQY
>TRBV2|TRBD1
ASRRTGGPDTQY
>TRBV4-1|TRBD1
ASSQGGTGSQPQH
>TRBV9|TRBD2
AASAGLATTDTQY
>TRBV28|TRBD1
ASSSPKPGQNNEKLF
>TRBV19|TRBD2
ASSPSGRNYNEQF
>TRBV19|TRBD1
ASSPGTGTWYEQY
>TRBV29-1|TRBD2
SARTSGYNEQF
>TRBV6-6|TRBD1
ASSPGGDPEQY
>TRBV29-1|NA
SVEEVSKTRTYNEQF
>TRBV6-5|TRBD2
ASSYSLAEDNEQF
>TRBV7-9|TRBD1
ASRPSGGSSYNEQF
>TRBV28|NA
ASSFGSAPYEQY
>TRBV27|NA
ASSASGAAYYEQY
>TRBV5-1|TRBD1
ASSLLVGQGQSNEQF
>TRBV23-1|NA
ASSQSKCPSDSPLH
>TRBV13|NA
ASSYGGSYEQY
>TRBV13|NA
ASSLRGSYGYT
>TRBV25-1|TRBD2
ASSEVAGLPGNEQF
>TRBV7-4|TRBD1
ASDRDSSYEQY
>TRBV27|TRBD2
ASSSDGGEGSYEQY
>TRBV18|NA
ASSPGLNYEQY
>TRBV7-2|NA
ASSPPPGGAPLH
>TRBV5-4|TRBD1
ASSDGTGLNQPQH
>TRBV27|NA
ASSKGSGYGYT
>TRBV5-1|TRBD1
ASAHDRGIMNTEAF
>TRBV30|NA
AWSVPGTGSEQY
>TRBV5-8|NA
ASSFPPTGDEQY